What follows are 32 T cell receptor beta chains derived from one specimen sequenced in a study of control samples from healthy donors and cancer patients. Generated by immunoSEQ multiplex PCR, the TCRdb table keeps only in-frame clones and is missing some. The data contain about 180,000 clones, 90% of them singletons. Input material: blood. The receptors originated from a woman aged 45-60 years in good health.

Here the CDR3 DNA reads TGTGCCACCAGCGGGGGGTTGACAGGGCGAAACATTCAGTACTTC. Translation: CATSGGLTGRNIQYF. The chain recombines TRBV15 with TRBJ2-4; D is possibly TRBD1 (7 bases). The germline gives CDR1 LNHNV, CDR2 YYDKDF (reference sequence). Trimming shortened V by 5 bases and J by 6 bases, and 17 bases separated the two germline ends. CDR3 length equals 15 residues.

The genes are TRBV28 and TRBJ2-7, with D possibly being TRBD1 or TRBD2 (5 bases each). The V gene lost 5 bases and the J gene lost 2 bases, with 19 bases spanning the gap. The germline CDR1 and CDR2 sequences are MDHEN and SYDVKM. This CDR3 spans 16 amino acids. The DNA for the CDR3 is TGTGCCAGCAGTCCCATGGGGTCGACGGGACCCTACGAGCAGTACTTC. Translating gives CASSPMGSTGPYEQYF.

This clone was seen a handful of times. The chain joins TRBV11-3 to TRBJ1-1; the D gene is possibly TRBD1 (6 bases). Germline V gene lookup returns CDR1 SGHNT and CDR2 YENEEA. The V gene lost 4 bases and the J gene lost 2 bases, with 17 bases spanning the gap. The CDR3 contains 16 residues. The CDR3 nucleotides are TGTGCCAGCAGCTCACAGGGCTTAACGGGAAACACTGAAGCTTTCTTT. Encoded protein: CASSSQGLTGNTEAFF.

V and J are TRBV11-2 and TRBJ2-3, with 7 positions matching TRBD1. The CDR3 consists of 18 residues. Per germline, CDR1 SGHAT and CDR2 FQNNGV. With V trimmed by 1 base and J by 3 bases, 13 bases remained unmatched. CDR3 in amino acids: CASSLAASDRSHTDTQYF. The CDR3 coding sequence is TGTGCCAGCAGCTTAGCCGCCTCGGACAGGAGCCATACAGATACGCAGTATTTT.

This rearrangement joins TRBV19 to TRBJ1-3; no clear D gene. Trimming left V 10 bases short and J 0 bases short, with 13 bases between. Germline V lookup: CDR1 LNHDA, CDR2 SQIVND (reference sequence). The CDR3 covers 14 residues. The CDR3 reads CATTSEYSGNTIYF. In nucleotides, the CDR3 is TGTGCCACGACCTCGGAATACTCTGGAAACACCATATATTTT. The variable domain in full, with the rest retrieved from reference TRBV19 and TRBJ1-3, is DGGITQSPKYLFRKEGQNVTLSCEQNLNHDAMYWYRQDPGQGLRLIYYSQIVNDFQKGDIAEGYSVSREKKESFPLTVTSAQKNPTAFYLCATTSEYSGNTIYFGEGSWLTVV.

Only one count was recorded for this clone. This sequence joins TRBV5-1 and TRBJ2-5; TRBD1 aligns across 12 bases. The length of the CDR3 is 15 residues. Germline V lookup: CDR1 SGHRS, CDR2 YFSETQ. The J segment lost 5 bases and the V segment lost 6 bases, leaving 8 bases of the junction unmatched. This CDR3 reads CASTTTGTGGETQYF. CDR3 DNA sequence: TGCGCCAGCACCACTACCGGGACAGGGGGCGAGACCCAGTACTTC. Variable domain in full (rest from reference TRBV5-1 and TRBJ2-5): KAGVTQTPRYLIKTRGQQVTLSCSPISGHRSVSWYQQTPGQGLQFLFEYFSETQRNKGNFPGRFSGRQFSNSRSEMNVSTLELGDSALYLCASTTTGTGGETQYFGPGTRLLVL.

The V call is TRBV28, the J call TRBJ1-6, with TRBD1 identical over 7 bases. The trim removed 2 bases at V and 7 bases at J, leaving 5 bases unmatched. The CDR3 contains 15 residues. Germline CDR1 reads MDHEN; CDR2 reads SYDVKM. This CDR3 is CASSLPGGGNSPLHF. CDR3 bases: TGTGCCAGCAGTTTACCAGGGGGAGGAAATTCACCCCTCCACTTT.

CDR3 bases: TGTGCCATCAGTGAACGGGGGGCTGCCCAAGAGACCCAGTACTTC. This translates into CAISERGAAQETQYF. The genes are TRBV10-3 and TRBJ2-5, with TRBD2 as a possible D gene (7 bases). The CDR3 runs to 15 residues. Trimming removed 3 bases at V and 1 base at J, with 12 bases between. The germline CDR1 and CDR2 sequences are ENHRY and SYGVKD.

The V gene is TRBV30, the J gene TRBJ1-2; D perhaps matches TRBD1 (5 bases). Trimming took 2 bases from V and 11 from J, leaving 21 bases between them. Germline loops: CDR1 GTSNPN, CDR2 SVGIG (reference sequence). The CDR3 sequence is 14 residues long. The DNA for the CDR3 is TGTGCCTGGAGTCGCGTCCCATCAACTGGGGGATACACCTTC. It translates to CAWSRVPSTGGYTF.

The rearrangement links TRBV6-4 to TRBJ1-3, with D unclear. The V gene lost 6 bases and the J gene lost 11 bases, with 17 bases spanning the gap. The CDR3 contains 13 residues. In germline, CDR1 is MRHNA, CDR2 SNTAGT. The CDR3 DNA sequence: TGTGCCAGCAGCCCCCAGAAGGGATGGGCCATATATTTT. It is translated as CASSPQKGWAIYF.

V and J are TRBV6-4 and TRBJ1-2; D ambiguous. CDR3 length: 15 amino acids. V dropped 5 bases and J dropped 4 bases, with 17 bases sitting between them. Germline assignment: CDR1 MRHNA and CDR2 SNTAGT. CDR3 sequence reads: CASSPQPGVGYGYTF. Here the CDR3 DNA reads TGTGCCAGCAGTCCTCAACCGGGAGTTGGCTATGGCTACACCTTC.

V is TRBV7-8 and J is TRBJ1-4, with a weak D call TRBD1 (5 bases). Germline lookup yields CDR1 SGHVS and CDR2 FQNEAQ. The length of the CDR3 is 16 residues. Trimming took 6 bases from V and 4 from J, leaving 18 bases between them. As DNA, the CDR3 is TGTGCCAGCAGTCTGCTTGCGGGACGCCGTAATGAAAAACTGTTTTTT. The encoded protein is CASSLLAGRRNEKLFF.

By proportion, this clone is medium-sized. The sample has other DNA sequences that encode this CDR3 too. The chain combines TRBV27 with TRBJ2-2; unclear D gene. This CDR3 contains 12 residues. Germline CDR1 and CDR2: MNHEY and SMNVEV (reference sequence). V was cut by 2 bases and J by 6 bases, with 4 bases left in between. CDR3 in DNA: TGTGCCAGCAGTTTAACCCCCGGGGAGCTGTTTTTT. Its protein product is CASSLTPGELFF.

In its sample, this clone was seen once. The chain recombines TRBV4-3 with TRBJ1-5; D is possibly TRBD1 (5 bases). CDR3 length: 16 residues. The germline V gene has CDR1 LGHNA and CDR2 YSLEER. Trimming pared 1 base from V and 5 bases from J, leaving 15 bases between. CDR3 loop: CASSQGLQGRDQPQHF. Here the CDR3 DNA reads TGCGCCAGCAGCCAAGGTCTCCAGGGTCGGGATCAGCCCCAGCATTTT.

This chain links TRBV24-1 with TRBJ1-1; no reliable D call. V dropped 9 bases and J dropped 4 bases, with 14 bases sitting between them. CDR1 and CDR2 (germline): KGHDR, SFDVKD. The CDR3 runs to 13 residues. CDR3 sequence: CATQLDGSTEAFF. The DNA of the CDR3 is TGTGCCACCCAGCTGGACGGGAGCACTGAAGCTTTCTTT.

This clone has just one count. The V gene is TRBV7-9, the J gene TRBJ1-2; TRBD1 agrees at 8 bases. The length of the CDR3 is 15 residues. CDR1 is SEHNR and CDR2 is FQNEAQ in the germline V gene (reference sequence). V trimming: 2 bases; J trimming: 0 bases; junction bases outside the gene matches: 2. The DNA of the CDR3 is TGTGCCAGCAGCTTAACAGGGGGGTCTAACTATGGCTACACCTTC. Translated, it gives CASSLTGGSNYGYTF.

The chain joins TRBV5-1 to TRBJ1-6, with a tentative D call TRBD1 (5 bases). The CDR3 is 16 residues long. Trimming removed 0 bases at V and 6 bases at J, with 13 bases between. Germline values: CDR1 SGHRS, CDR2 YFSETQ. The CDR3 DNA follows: TGCGCCAGCAGCTTGGGCACGGGACCGACTAATTCACCCCTCCACTTT. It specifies CASSLGTGPTNSPLHF.

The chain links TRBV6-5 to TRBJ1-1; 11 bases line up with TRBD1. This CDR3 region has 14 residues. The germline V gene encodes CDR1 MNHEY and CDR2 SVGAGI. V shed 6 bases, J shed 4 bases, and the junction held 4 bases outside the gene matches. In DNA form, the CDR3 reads TGTGCCAGCAGGCGGGGACAGGGGGGCACTGAAGCTTTCTTT. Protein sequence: CASRRGQGGTEAFF.

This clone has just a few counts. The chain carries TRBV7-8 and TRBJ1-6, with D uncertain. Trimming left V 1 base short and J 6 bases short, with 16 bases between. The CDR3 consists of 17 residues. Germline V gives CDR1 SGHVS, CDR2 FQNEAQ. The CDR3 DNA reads TGTGCCAGCAGCTTAGGTTCGGGAGGGATCTCTAATTCACCCCTCCACTTT. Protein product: CASSLGSGGISNSPLHF.

CDR3 region: CASWTSHEETQYF. CDR3 nucleotide sequence: TGTGCCAGCTGGACTAGCCATGAGGAGACCCAGTACTTC. The chain is built from TRBV7-9 and TRBJ2-5; 8 bases fit TRBD2. Trimming took 8 bases from V and 5 from J; bases not matched to a gene: 7. Per the germline V gene, CDR1 is SEHNR and CDR2 is FQNEAQ (reference sequence). The CDR3 covers 13 residues.

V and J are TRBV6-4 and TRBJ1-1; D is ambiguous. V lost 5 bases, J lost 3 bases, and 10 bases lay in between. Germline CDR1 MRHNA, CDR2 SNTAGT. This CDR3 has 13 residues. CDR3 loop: CASSLEAHTEAFF. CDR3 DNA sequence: TGTGCCAGCAGTCTCGAGGCGCACACTGAAGCTTTCTTT.

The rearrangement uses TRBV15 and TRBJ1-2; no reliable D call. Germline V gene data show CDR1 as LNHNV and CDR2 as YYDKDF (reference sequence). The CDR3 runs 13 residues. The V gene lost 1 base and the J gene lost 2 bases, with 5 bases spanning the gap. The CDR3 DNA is TGTGCCACCAGCAGAGCACAGAACTATGGCTACACCTTC. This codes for CATSRAQNYGYTF.

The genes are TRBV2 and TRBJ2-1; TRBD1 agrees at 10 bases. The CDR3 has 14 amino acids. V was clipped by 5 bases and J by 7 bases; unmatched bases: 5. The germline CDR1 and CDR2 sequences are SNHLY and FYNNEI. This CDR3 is CASSYLDRGNEQFF. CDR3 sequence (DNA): TGTGCCAGCAGTTACTTGGACAGGGGGAATGAGCAGTTCTTC.

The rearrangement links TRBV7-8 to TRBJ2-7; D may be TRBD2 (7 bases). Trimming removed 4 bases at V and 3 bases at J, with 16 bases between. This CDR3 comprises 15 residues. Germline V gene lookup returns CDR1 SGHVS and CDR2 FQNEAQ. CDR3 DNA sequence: TGTGCCAGCAGCTCGGGGGCAGGGAGGGACTACGAGCAGTACTTC. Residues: CASSSGAGRDYEQYF.

Written as DNA, the CDR3 is TGTGCCTGGGTAGGTCCCCAGCTACAAGAGACCCAGTACTTC. Translation: CAWVGPQLQETQYF. The rearrangement uses TRBV30 and TRBJ2-5; D is undetermined. V lost 5 bases and J 2 bases, leaving 15 bases between the germline ends. This CDR3 spans 14 amino acids. Germline CDR1 GTSNPN, CDR2 SVGIG (reference sequence).

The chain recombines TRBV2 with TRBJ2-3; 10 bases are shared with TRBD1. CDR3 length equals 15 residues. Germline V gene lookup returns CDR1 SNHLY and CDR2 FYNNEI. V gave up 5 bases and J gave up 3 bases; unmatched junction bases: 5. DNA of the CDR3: TGTGCCAGCAGTCGGGACAGGGGCGGAACAGATACGCAGTATTTT. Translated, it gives CASSRDRGGTDTQYF.

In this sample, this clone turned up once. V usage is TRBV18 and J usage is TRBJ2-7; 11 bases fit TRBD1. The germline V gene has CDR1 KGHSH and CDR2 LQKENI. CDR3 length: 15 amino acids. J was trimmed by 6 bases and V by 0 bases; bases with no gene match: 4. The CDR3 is CASSPPGQGVVEQYF. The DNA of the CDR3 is TGTGCCAGCTCACCACCGGGACAGGGGGTTGTCGAGCAGTACTTC. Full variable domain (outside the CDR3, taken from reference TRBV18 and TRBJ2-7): NAGVMQNPRHLVRRRGQEARLRCSPMKGHSHVYWYRQLPEEGLKFMVYLQKENIIDESGMPKERFSAEFPKEGPSILRIQQVVRGDSAAYFCASSPPGQGVVEQYFGPGTRLTVT.

The DNA for the CDR3 is TGTGCCAGCACCTATGGGAGGGGCAATCAGCCCCAGCATTTT. Its protein product is CASTYGRGNQPQHF. The genes are TRBV28 and TRBJ1-5, with unresolved D. With 7 bases removed from V and 2 bases from J, the gap between germline ends came to 12 bases. This CDR3 spans 14 amino acids. From germline, CDR1 is MDHEN and CDR2 SYDVKM.

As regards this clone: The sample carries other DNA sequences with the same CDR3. The CDR3 DNA is TGTGCCAGCAGCCCGAGGACTAGCGGAAACACCGGGGAGCTGTTTTTT. It translates to CASSPRTSGNTGELFF. V and J are TRBV7-2 and TRBJ2-2, with 10 nucleotides matching TRBD2. Germline V gene data show CDR1 as SGHTA and CDR2 as FQGNSA. This CDR3 is 16 amino acids long. V shed 5 bases and J 2 bases; nucleotides not matched to a gene: 5.

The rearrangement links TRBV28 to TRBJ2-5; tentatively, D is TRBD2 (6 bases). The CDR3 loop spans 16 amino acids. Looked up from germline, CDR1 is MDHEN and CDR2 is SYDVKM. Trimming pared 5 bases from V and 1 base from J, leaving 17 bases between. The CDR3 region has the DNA TGTGCCAGCAGTCACGGCCTCTTAGCGGCCCAAGAGACCCAGTACTTC. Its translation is CASSHGLLAAQETQYF.

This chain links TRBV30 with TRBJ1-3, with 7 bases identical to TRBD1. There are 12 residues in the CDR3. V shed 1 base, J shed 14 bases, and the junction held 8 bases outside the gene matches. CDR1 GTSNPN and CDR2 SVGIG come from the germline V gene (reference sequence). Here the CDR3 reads CAWSDPTGILYF. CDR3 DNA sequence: TGTGCCTGGAGTGACCCGACAGGGATATTATATTTT.

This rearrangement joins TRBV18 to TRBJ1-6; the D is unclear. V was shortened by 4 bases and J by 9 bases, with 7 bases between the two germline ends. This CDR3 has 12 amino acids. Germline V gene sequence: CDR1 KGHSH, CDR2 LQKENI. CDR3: CASSRAGSPLHF. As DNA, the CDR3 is TGTGCCAGCTCACGAGCAGGTTCACCCCTCCACTTT.